This entry lists 29 T cell receptor delta chains sequenced from one sample in a study of Vδ1+ human thymocytes (dated by TCRdb to 2016 to 2018). Study-wide conclusions, independent of this receptor: Unlike the oligoclonal repertoires in peripheral blood, the thymic TRG and TRD repertoires appeared highly polyclonal, with Gaussian CDR3 length distributions.

Sequenced on an Illumina MiSeq. RNA extraction was performed with the RNeasy mini kit, and reverse transcription was done with Superscript III. CDR3 amplicons were produced by multiplex PCR using pooled V-gene forward primers and a constant-region reverse primer with Illumina adaptor overhangs. In TCRdb, clones were called once more from the public reads by CATT, and rows of identical DNA were later combined. The sample contains 80,000 or so delta-chain clones, about 35% of them found a single time. Of the sample, under 0.3% falls within the top ten clones. Their antigens remain unidentified. The sequenced sample was Vdelta1+ gamma-delta thymocytes from the thymus. This specimen's cell subset or site label, interpreted: FACS-sorted CD3+ TCRalphabeta- TCRVdelta1+ TCRVdelta2- thymocytes. The receptors here all came from a boy in the first two years of life who had congenital heart surgery.

This clone occurred a few times. The chain combines TRDV1 with TRDJ1; TRDD3 agrees at 7 bases. V gave up 0 bases and J gave up 8 bases; unmatched junction bases: 12. The CDR3 has 16 amino acids. Germline-derived CDR1 and CDR2 are TSWWSYY and QGS. The DNA for the CDR3 is TGTGCTCTTGGGGAACTCCACTTTCTGGGGGCACTGAAACTCATCTTT. Protein sequence: CALGELHFLGALKLIF.

The chain has TRDV1 and TRDJ1; TRDD3 aligns across 13 bases. Trimming cost V 1 base and J 1 base; bases outside gene matches: 21. The CDR3 totals 23 residues. Germline CDR1 TSWWSYY, CDR2 QGS. The CDR3 loop reads CALGEQILQFEYWGIRSTDKLIF. The CDR3 nucleotides are TGTGCTCTTGGGGAACAGATCCTACAATTCGAGTACTGGGGGATACGTTCCACCGATAAACTCATCTTT.

The gene calls are TRDV1 and TRDJ1; TRDD3 matches 7 bases. Trimming took 9 bases from V and 0 from J; bases not matched to a gene: 13. The germline CDR1 and CDR2 sequences are TSWWSYY and QGS. The CDR3 runs to 16 residues. CDR3 in DNA: TGTGCTCTCGATATATCCCTGGGGGTGTACACCGATAAACTCATCTTT. Translated, it gives CALDISLGVYTDKLIF.

This clone is categorized as medium-sized. This chain connects TRDV2 to TRDJ1, with TRDD3 identical over 12 bases. Trimming at V came to 0 bases and at J to 0 bases, leaving 7 bases not matched to a gene. Germline lookup yields CDR1 GEAIGNYY and CDR2 EKD. This CDR3 comprises 18 residues. CDR3 coding DNA: TGTGCCTGTGACACCGTGGACTGGGGGATACCCTACACCGATAAACTCATCTTT. Its translation is CACDTVDWGIPYTDKLIF.

About this clone: The same CDR3 is also encoded by other DNA sequences in this sample. The chain links TRDV3 to TRDJ1, with 11 bases that match TRDD3. This CDR3 contains 16 residues. Trimming cost V 5 bases and J 5 bases; bases outside gene matches: 16. Per germline, CDR1 TVYSNPD and CDR2 GDNSRS (reference sequence). The CDR3 spells CALLPEYWGITDKLIF. The CDR3 DNA reads TGTGCCCTTCTACCAGAGTACTGGGGGATAACTGATAAACTCATCTTT.

In its sample, this clone was seen a few times. This chain uses TRDV1 with TRDJ1; 9 nucleotides agree with TRDD3. The CDR3 is made up of 17 amino acids. The trim removed 1 base at V and 0 bases at J, leaving 6 bases unmatched. Germline V lookup: CDR1 TSWWSYY, CDR2 QGS. CDR3 DNA sequence: TGTGCTCTTGGGGAACCGTTAGCTGGGGGATACACCGATAAACTCATCTTT. Its protein product is CALGEPLAGGYTDKLIF.

This clone is judged medium-sized. The chain is built from TRDV2 and TRDJ1, with 12 bases aligning to TRDD3. The CDR3 runs to 18 residues. Germline loops: CDR1 GEAIGNYY, CDR2 EKD. The junction had 10 bases not matched to a gene; V was cut back by 0 bases and J by 3 bases. The CDR3 nucleotides read TGTGCCTGTGACACCGGTCTGGGGGATACGTCTCCGCCCGATAAACTCATCTTT. Amino acids: CACDTGLGDTSPPDKLIF.

The V and J genes are TRDV1 and TRDJ1, with 12 bases lining up with TRDD3. This CDR3 spans 20 amino acids. The germline CDR1 and CDR2 sequences are TSWWSYY and QGS. Trimming cost V 4 bases and J 1 base; bases outside gene matches: 16. The CDR3 nucleotides are TGTGCTCTTGGGGCCTTCCTACGGGTGCTGGGGGATACGCGCACCGATAAACTCATCTTT. Its protein is CALGAFLRVLGDTRTDKLIF.

This clone was seen a few times. The chain carries TRDV1 and TRDJ1, with 9 bases matching TRDD2. Trimming at V came to 6 bases and at J to 0 bases, leaving 20 bases not matched to a gene. The V gene's germline CDR1 is TSWWSYY and CDR2 QGS. The CDR3 sequence is 20 residues long. In nucleotides, the CDR3 is TGTGCTCTTGGCAGTCACCCCCCTTCCTACTTAATGGGGGACACCGATAAACTCATCTTT. Its protein product is CALGSHPPSYLMGDTDKLIF.

V and J are TRDV1 and TRDJ1, with 10 bases matching TRDD3. Unmatched junction bases numbered 19, after V lost 0 bases and J lost 0 bases. Germline V CDR1 and CDR2: TSWWSYY, QGS. The CDR3 length is 22 residues. The CDR3 loop reads CALGELRNFLRRGIRHTDKLIF. The CDR3 bases are TGTGCTCTTGGGGAACTAAGAAACTTCCTACGTCGGGGGATACGGCACACCGATAAACTCATCTTT.

The rearrangement uses TRDV1 and TRDJ1; D is ambiguous. Germline loops: CDR1 TSWWSYY, CDR2 QGS. CDR3 length: 15 residues. V was pared by 0 bases and J by 1 base, with 9 bases between. The DNA of the CDR3 is TGTGCTCTTGGGGAACTTAGGCCGCCCACCGATAAACTCATCTTT. It is translated as CALGELRPPTDKLIF.

The rearrangement joins TRDV1 to TRDJ1; tentative D call: TRDD3 (5 bases). V was cut by 6 bases and J by 0 bases, with 38 bases left in between. CDR1 is TSWWSYY and CDR2 is QGS in the germline V gene. This CDR3 spans 23 amino acids. The CDR3, as DNA: TGTGCTCTTGGCGAAGTTCGCACTTGTTGCGGGGGCCGTCCCCGGGGGTACACCGATAAACTCATCTTT. It specifies CALGEVRTCCGGRPRGYTDKLIF.

This clone has more than one count but fewer than ten. This chain joins TRDV1 and TRDJ1; TRDD3 is a possible D gene (6 bases). Germline V gene sequence: CDR1 TSWWSYY, CDR2 QGS. V shed 0 bases and J shed 4 bases, with 12 bases lying between them. There are 15 residues in the CDR3. CDR3 residues: CALGELPGDHDKLIF. As DNA, the CDR3 is TGTGCTCTTGGGGAACTCCCGGGGGACCACGATAAACTCATCTTT.

As concerns this clone: One junction end does not reproduce the germline sequence, and a read error may be involved. The rearrangement links TRDV1 to TRDJ1; TRDD3 matches 10 bases. Germline CDR1 reads TSWWSYY; CDR2 reads QGS. The CDR3 contains 24 residues. The CDR3 DNA sequence: TGTGCTCGTGGGGAACTCCATCCTACGTCCTACTGGGGGATGGATGGGACGTACACCGATAAACTCATCTTT. Its translation is CARGELHPTSYWGMDGTYTDKLIF.

This chain connects TRDV1 to TRDJ1; the D gene is possibly TRDD2 (6 bases). Germline CDR1 and CDR2: TSWWSYY and QGS. The CDR3 totals 20 residues. V was pared by 3 bases and J by 3 bases, with 29 bases between. CDR3 DNA: TGTGCTCTTGGGGAGGTAAGGCCTTCCCCGCTTAACGCGCTCGCCGATAAACTCATCTTT. Protein sequence: CALGEVRPSPLNALADKLIF.

V gene TRDV1 combines with J gene TRDJ1, with TRDD3 matching 7 bases. CDR3 length equals 18 residues. CDR1 is TSWWSYY, CDR2 QGS, per germline. The J segment lost 4 bases and the V segment lost 1 base, leaving 15 bases of the junction unmatched. CDR3 in amino acids: CALGERARTTGEDDKLIF. CDR3 nucleotides: TGTGCTCTTGGGGAACGGGCTCGTACGACTGGGGAGGACGATAAACTCATCTTT.

This chain uses TRDV1 with TRDJ1, with D possibly being TRDD2 (9 bases). Germline V CDR1 and CDR2: TSWWSYY, QGS. Trimming took off 5 bases at V and 0 bases at J, with 31 bases between the two ends. This CDR3 is 21 amino acids long. The CDR3 DNA sequence: TGTGCTCTTGGGCCCTTCCTACACCGTACTGGGGGGTACCTGTACACCGATAAACTCATCTTT. Encoded protein: CALGPFLHRTGGYLYTDKLIF.

The rearrangement links TRDV1 to TRDJ1; D may be TRDD3 (7 bases). The CDR3 runs to 24 residues. Trimming removed 1 base at V and 1 base at J, with 37 bases between. CDR1 TSWWSYY and CDR2 QGS come from the germline V gene. The CDR3 loop is CALGEHLDPTKLGGPNITTDKLIF. Here the CDR3 DNA reads TGTGCTCTTGGGGAACATTTGGATCCTACCAAACTTGGGGGACCGAATATCACCACCGATAAACTCATCTTT.

V gene TRDV1 combines with J gene TRDJ1; 7 nucleotides align to TRDD3. The CDR3 totals 20 residues. J was trimmed by 0 bases and V by 2 bases; bases with no gene match: 18. CDR1 and CDR2 from the germline V gene are TSWWSYY and QGS. DNA for the CDR3: TGTGCTCTTGGGGAAGGGGGTTTTGGGGGACTCAAAACATACACCGATAAACTCATCTTT. Encoded protein: CALGEGGFGGLKTYTDKLIF.

Turning to this clone: Other nucleotide sequences from this sample produce the same CDR3. The chain carries TRDV1 and TRDJ1, with 7 bases aligning to TRDD3. The germline gives CDR1 TSWWSYY, CDR2 QGS. The V gene end was trimmed by 3 bases and the J gene end by 0 bases; junction bases not matched to a gene: 16. The CDR3 is 19 residues long. The CDR3 reads CALGDPGGSRTRDTDKLIF. CDR3 coding DNA: TGTGCTCTTGGGGACCCTGGGGGTTCGAGGACTAGAGACACCGATAAACTCATCTTT.

V gene TRDV1 combines with J gene TRDJ1, with 12 bases identical to TRDD3. The germline V gene has CDR1 TSWWSYY and CDR2 QGS. The V gene end was trimmed by 4 bases and the J gene end by 1 base; junction bases not matched to a gene: 10. The CDR3 sequence is 18 residues long. The chain's CDR3 is CALGVRRWGIRLTDKLIF. For the CDR3, the DNA is TGTGCTCTTGGGGTTCGCCGCTGGGGGATACGACTCACCGATAAACTCATCTTT.

J is TRDJ1 and V is TRDV1; no clear D gene. Germline-derived CDR1 and CDR2 are TSWWSYY and QGS. The length of the CDR3 is 16 residues. V lost 2 bases and J 3 bases, leaving 16 bases between the germline ends. CDR3 DNA sequence: TGTGCTCTTGGGGAAAAGGCCCCATACCCCGCCGATAAACTCATCTTT. Protein sequence: CALGEKAPYPADKLIF.

This clone was seen more than once but under ten times. The V call is TRDV2, the J call TRDJ1; TRDD3 is a possible D gene (6 bases). CDR3 length: 20 residues. V lost 1 base and J lost 0, with 26 bases in between. Germline lookup yields CDR1 GEAIGNYY and CDR2 EKD. The CDR3 region is CACDTPPGGGWGPDTDKLIF. The CDR3 nucleotides read TGTGCCTGTGACACGCCCCCAGGGGGGGGGTGGGGGCCAGACACCGATAAACTCATCTTT.

This clone has a handful of counts. The chain employs TRDV1 and TRDJ1, with D perhaps being TRDD2 or TRDD3 (7 bases each). With 1 base removed from V and 1 base from J, the gap between germline ends came to 28 bases. CDR3 length: 21 amino acids. CDR1 is TSWWSYY and CDR2 is QGS in the germline V gene. The CDR3 protein is CALGEPNISYAGGTGTDKLIF. DNA for the CDR3: TGTGCTCTTGGGGAACCTAATATTTCCTACGCTGGGGGTACTGGCACCGATAAACTCATCTTT.

This chain links TRDV1 with TRDJ1; 8 bases are shared with TRDD3. The trim removed 6 bases at V and 0 bases at J, leaving 30 bases unmatched. Germline V lookup: CDR1 TSWWSYY, CDR2 QGS. The CDR3 consists of 23 residues. The CDR3 region has the DNA TGTGCTCTTGGCCGGGGAAGGTTCCGTCTTGGTGGCTGGGGGAACCTACACACCGATAAACTCATCTTT. Encoded protein: CALGRGRFRLGGWGNLHTDKLIF.

There are a few counts of this clone. V gene TRDV2 combines with J gene TRDJ1; TRDD3 agrees at 12 bases. Germline CDR1 GEAIGNYY, CDR2 EKD. After removal of 3 bases from V and 3 bases from J, the junction contained 4 bases not matched to a gene. The CDR3 is made up of 15 amino acids. CDR3 DNA sequence: TGTGCCTGTGACCGGCCTGGGGGATACGCCGATAAACTCATCTTT. This translates into CACDRPGGYADKLIF.

This clone has just a few counts. The chain couples TRDV1 to TRDJ1; TRDD2 matches 7 bases. This CDR3 has 17 amino acids. Germline CDR1 TSWWSYY, CDR2 QGS. The J segment lost 3 bases and the V segment lost 4 bases, leaving 14 bases of the junction unmatched. In DNA, the CDR3 is TGTGCTCTTGGGGTTCCTACTTCCCCAGGGGACGCCGATAAACTCATCTTT. As protein: CALGVPTSPGDADKLIF.

This clone occurred a few times. The gene calls are TRDV1 and TRDJ1; D gene ambiguous. There are 18 residues in the CDR3. Deletions cut 2 bases from V and 1 base from J, with 20 bases between. Germline-derived CDR1 and CDR2 are TSWWSYY and QGS. The CDR3 sequence: CALGEWPKKTCSTDKLIF. CDR3 DNA: TGTGCTCTTGGGGAATGGCCAAAGAAGACCTGCTCCACCGATAAACTCATCTTT.

This clone appeared many times. The J gene is TRDJ1, the V gene TRDV2; the D gene is possibly TRDD3 (6 bases). There are 12 residues in the CDR3. CDR1 and CDR2 from the germline V gene are GEAIGNYY and EKD. The ends were cut back, 5 bases at V and 9 bases at J, with 15 bases in the middle. The CDR3 DNA follows: TGTGCCTGTGCCAATACTGGGAGGGAACTCATCTTT. Amino acid sequence: CACANTGRELIF.